This TCR beta chain stems from a study of radiotherapy plus CTLA-4 blockade in lung cancer. For the study at large: Disease control was present in roughly 30% of patients, and objective responses in under 20%.

On this clone: No antigen is known for it. One end of the junction does not line up with germline, which may come from a read error.

Profiling relied on immunoSEQ multiplex PCR, and the TCRdb table lists in-frame clones only, not all of them. This table has about 73,000 clones, around 87% appearing once. Study-level findings and limits: Tumor-derived TCR clones expanded in blood after radiotherapy plus ipilimumab. The authors reported that early blood T cell clone dynamics, with interferon-beta, best predicted response.

This CDR3 is 13 amino acids long. Germline assignment: CDR1 SSHAT and CDR2 FNYEAQ (reference sequence). This specimen consisted of peripheral blood, obtained from a patient treated with radiotherapy plus ipilimumab. The receptor was derived from a human donor with non-small cell lung cancer that progressed on radiotherapy plus ipilimumab. J is TRBJ2-2 and V is TRBV7-7; a weak D match, TRBD1 (6 bases). The CDR3 sequence is CASSDHRAGELFF. Here the CDR3 DNA reads TGTGCTAGCAGCGACCACAGGGCCGGGGAGCTGTTTTTT.